The rows below give T cell receptor beta chains drawn from one sample of a study of T cell responses to AZD1222 COVID-19 vaccine. Here immunoSEQ multiplex PCR was the method, and the copy in TCRdb shows in-frame clones only, minus some. The sample carries tens of thousands of clones, around 87% recorded once. Source: peripheral blood, taken on day 0 of AZD1222 vaccination. The source is an adult in good health. Each CDR3 is given with its conserved first and last residue. A D gene is named only where the DNA matches it firmly. The size field is filled for only some rows; it gives once, few, many or a size class.

>TRBV7-7|-|TRBJ2-2|-
TGTGCTAGCAGTCCAGTGTTGAACACCGGGGAGCTGTTTTTT
CASSPVLNTGELFF
>TRBV7-9|-|TRBJ2-7|TRBD1
TGTGCCAGCAGCTTAGTAGAGACAGGGGCCTACGAGCAGTACTTC
CASSLVETGAYEQYF
>TRBV3-1/TRBV3-2|-|TRBJ2-7|-
TGTGCCAGCAGCCAGAAAAGGCAGGGGAATAGGTCCACCTACGAGCAGTACTTC
CASSQKRQGNRSTYEQYF
>TRBV10-3|-|TRBJ2-7|TRBD2
TGTGCCATCAGTCCCCTAGCGGGGGGTTTCTACGAGCAGTACTTC
CAISPLAGGFYEQYF
>TRBV9|-|TRBJ2-2|TRBD2
TGTGCCAGCAGCTTCGGACTAGCGGGGCTACCCGGCACCGGGGAGCTGTTTTTT
CASSFGLAGLPGTGELFF
>TRBV18|once|TRBJ1-2|-
TGTGCCAGCTCACCACCGTCCAGAGATGGCTACACCTTC
CASSPPSRDGYTF
>TRBV7-2|-|TRBJ1-4|-
TGTGCCAGCAGCCCCCAGACCAGGCGCAGCGGTTATGAAAAACTGTTTTTT
CASSPQTRRSGYEKLFF
>TRBV5-1|-|TRBJ1-2|-
TGCGCCAGCAGGTCAAACTATGGCTACACCTTC
CASRSNYGYTF
>TRBV15|-|TRBJ1-3|-
TGTGCCACCAGCAGAGATATCGGGGAACCTGGAAACACCATATATTTT
CATSRDIGEPGNTIYF
>TRBV18|-|TRBJ2-1|TRBD2
TGTGCCAGCTCACCGGCGGGGGACAATGAGCAGTTCTTC
CASSPAGDNEQFF
>TRBV3-1/TRBV3-2|-|TRBJ2-7|TRBD1
TGTGCCAGCAGCCAAGATGACAGGGGCTACGAGCAGTACTTC
CASSQDDRGYEQYF
>TRBV18|-|TRBJ2-3|TRBD2
TGTGCCAGCTCACCGATACTAGCGGGGCCCCCGACAGATACGCAGTATTTT
CASSPILAGPPTDTQYF
>TRBV20-1|-|TRBJ2-4|-
TGCAGTGCTAGTCAGGGCGGTATAGCCAAAAACATTCAGTACTTC
CSASQGGIAKNIQYF
>TRBV20-1|-|TRBJ1-5|TRBD1
TGCAGTGCGCCCACCGGGACAGAACAGCATTTT
CSAPTGTEQHF
>TRBV9|-|TRBJ1-3|-
TGTGCCAGCAGCGCCCTCCCCCCCGGAAACACCATATATTTT
CASSALPPGNTIYF
>TRBV15|-|TRBJ2-5|TRBD2
TGTGCCACCAGCAGTCGGACTAGCGGGGAGACCCAGTACTTC
CATSSRTSGETQYF
>TRBV5-1|-|TRBJ1-4|-
TGCGCCAGCAGCTTGGGGGGGCCTAATGAAAAACTGTTTTTT
CASSLGGPNEKLFF
>TRBV4-3|-|TRBJ2-6|-
TGCGCCAGCAGCCCCAAGAGGGGGTCTGGGGCCAACGTCCTGACTTTC
CASSPKRGSGANVLTF
>TRBV9|-|TRBJ1-2|TRBD1
TGTGCCAGCAGCCTCGGGACAGGGGGCGACTATGGCTACACCTTC
CASSLGTGGDYGYTF
>TRBV3-1/TRBV3-2|few|TRBJ1-2|-
TGTGCCAGCAGCCAAGGGGCGGGTTACTATGGCTACACCTTC
CASSQGAGYYGYTF
>TRBV19|-|TRBJ2-2|TRBD2
TGTGCCAGTAGAGACCCGCCCGGGACTAGCCCTATGGGGACCGGGGAGCTGTTTTTT
CASRDPPGTSPMGTGELFF
>TRBV6-5|-|TRBJ1-1|-
TGTGCCAGCAGTTACGGGGACGGGGAGGAAGCTTTCTTT
CASSYGDGEEAFF
>TRBV6-2/TRBV6-3|-|TRBJ2-3|-
TGTGCCAGCAGTTACGGAGGCTCTCGCACAGATACGCAGTATTTT
CASSYGGSRTDTQYF
>TRBV2|-|TRBJ1-6|TRBD1
TGTGCCAGCAGCCGCGACAGGGGAAGTCTTAATTCACCCCTCCACTTT
CASSRDRGSLNSPLHF
>TRBV7-2|-|TRBJ2-1|-
TGTGCCAGCAGCTTAGTTGGCCTAAATTACAATGAGCAGTTCTTC
CASSLVGLNYNEQFF
>TRBV7-2|-|TRBJ1-4|-
TGTGCCAGCAGCCTGGCTGGGAATAATGAAAAACTGTTTTTT
CASSLAGNNEKLFF
>TRBV15|-|TRBJ1-3|-
TGTGCCACCAGCAGAGATCGTGGGACAGGAAACACCATATATTTT
CATSRDRGTGNTIYF
>TRBV30|-|TRBJ1-5|-
TGTGCCTGGAGCCCCGGCGGCAATCAGCCCCAGCATTTT
CAWSPGGNQPQHF
>TRBV4-3|-|TRBJ2-1|-
TGCGCCAGCAGCCAAGCCCTACTAGATCTGAATTACAATGAGCAGTTCTTC
CASSQALLDLNYNEQFF
>TRBV12-3/TRBV12-4|-|TRBJ2-5|-
TGTGCCAGCAGTTTAAAAGAGACCCAGTACTTC
CASSLKETQYF
>TRBV19|-|TRBJ2-3|-
TGTGCCAGTAACGATTACGGTGCAGGGTCAACAGATACGCAGTATTTT
CASNDYGAGSTDTQYF
>TRBV5-1|-|TRBJ2-3|-
TGCGCCAGCAGCTTGCTAGGGGTGTTGGATACGCAGTATTTT
CASSLLGVLDTQYF
>TRBV3-1/TRBV3-2|-|TRBJ2-1|-
TGTGCCAGCAGCCAAGTGGGTCGGGTTTACAATGAGCAGTTCTTC
CASSQVGRVYNEQFF
>TRBV7-3|-|TRBJ2-2|-
TGTGCCAGCAGCTTATTTGTGGGACTTACCACCGGGGAGCTGTTTTTT
CASSLFVGLTTGELFF
>TRBV19|few|TRBJ2-7|TRBD1
TGTGCCAGTAGTACAGGGGGCTACGAGCAGTACTTC
CASSTGGYEQYF
>TRBV11-3|-|TRBJ2-5|-
TGTGCCAGCAGCTTGAGCGGCTACCAAGAGACCCAGTACTTC
CASSLSGYQETQYF
>TRBV7-9|-|TRBJ1-4|-
TGTGCCAGCAGCTTAGGATTCCGGGGTACTAATGAAAAACTGTTTTTT
CASSLGFRGTNEKLFF
>TRBV19|-|TRBJ2-5|-
TGTGCCAGTAGTATAGGACAAGAGACCCAGTACTTC
CASSIGQETQYF
>TRBV21-1|-|TRBJ2-6|-
TGTGCCAGCAGCAAAGTGGGGACTCCAAGGGGTGGGGCCAACGTCCTGACTTTC
CASSKVGTPRGGANVLTF
>TRBV27|once|TRBJ2-2|-
TGTGCCAGCAGTTTATCTAGGGTGGGAAGGGGGGAGCTGTTTTTT
CASSLSRVGRGELFF
>TRBV7-2|-|TRBJ2-7|-
TGTGCCACACGAAAGGGGGACTCCTACGAGCAGTACTTC
CATRKGDSYEQYF
>TRBV15|-|TRBJ2-3|-
TGTGCCACCAGCAGAGGGGAACGGGAAACCACAGATACGCAGTATTTT
CATSRGERETTDTQYF
>TRBV7-3|once|TRBJ1-1|-
TGTGCCAGCAGGCTTGCCGATAATGGGGTGAGCACTGAAGCTTTCTTT
CASRLADNGVSTEAFF
>TRBV25-1|-|TRBJ2-7|TRBD1
TGTGCCAGCAGTGCGTCGGGACAGGGGAGGTACGAGCAGTACTTC
CASSASGQGRYEQYF
>TRBV5-5|-|TRBJ2-7|-
TGTGCCAGCAGTTGGGACAACTACGAGCAGTACTTC
CASSWDNYEQYF
>TRBV7-9|-|TRBJ2-3|-
TGTGCCAGCAGCTTAGTGGCCAGAATAGATACGCAGTATTTT
CASSLVARIDTQYF
>TRBV2|-|TRBJ1-5|-
TGTGCCAGCTCCCAGGGATCCAACAATCAGCCCCAGCATTTT
CASSQGSNNQPQHF